This TCR beta chain emerged from a study of blood T cell repertoires in COVID-19. Using immunoSEQ multiplex PCR, the repertoire was profiled, and TCRdb retains in-frame clones only, with some absent. The table has roughly 200,000 clones, approximately 90% seen once. This clone was detected only a few times. The junction had 6 bases not matched to a gene; V was cut back by 0 bases and J by 4 bases. The CDR3 sequence is 16 residues long. CDR1 is MNHEY, CDR2 SVGAGI, per germline. The clonotype originates from a man aged 25 to 40 who had recovered from COVID-19. The gene calls are TRBV6-5 and TRBJ1-1; the match to TRBD1 covers 9 bases. The sequenced sample was PBMCs or T cells enriched from blood (not recorded which). The CDR3 here is CASSYSWDRAFTEAFF. CDR3 in DNA: TGTGCCAGCAGTTACTCGTGGGACAGGGCGTTCACTGAAGCTTTCTTT.